This TCR beta chain was sequenced in a study of blood T cells in healthy people across ages. Then a second PCR, running about 7 to 11 cycles, was carried out with a sample-barcoded 5' primer and a J-beta primer mix. TCRdb recomputed calls from the 5' RACE reads with MiXCR, one row per CDR3 protein. Of some 1.8 million distinct CDR3 sequences listed, 35% to 50% were seen once; the top ten hold more than 20%. This clonotype has a handful of counts. The receptor was isolated from a human donor in good health. What was sequenced was blood.

CDR3 sequence reads: CSVGDYGSYEQYF. The CDR3 DNA is TGCAGCGTTGGGGACTATGGTTCCTACGAGCAGTACTTC. The chain couples TRBV29-1 to TRBJ2-7, with 7 bases that match TRBD2. With 4 bases clipped from V and 1 base from J, the junction kept 4 bases outside the gene matches. CDR1 is SQVTM and CDR2 is ANQGSEA in the germline V gene. The CDR3 consists of 13 residues.